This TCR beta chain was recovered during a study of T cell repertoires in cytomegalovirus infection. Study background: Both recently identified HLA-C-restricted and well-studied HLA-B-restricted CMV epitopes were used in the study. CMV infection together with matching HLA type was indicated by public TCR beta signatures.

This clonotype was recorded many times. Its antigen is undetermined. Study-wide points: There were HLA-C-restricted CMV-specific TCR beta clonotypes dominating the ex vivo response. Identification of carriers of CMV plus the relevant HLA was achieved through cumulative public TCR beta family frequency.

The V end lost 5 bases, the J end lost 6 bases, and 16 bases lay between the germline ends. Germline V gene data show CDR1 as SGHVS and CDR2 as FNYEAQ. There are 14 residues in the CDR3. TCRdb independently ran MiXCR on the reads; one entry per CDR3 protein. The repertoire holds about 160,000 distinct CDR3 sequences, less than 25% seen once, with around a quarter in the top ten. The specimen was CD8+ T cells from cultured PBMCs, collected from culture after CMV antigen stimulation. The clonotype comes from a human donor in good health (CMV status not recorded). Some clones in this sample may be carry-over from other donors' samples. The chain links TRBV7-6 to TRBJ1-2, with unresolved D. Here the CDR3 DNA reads TGTGCCAGCAGCCGTTTTATTACGGGCGATGGCTACACCTTC. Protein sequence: CASSRFITGDGYTF.